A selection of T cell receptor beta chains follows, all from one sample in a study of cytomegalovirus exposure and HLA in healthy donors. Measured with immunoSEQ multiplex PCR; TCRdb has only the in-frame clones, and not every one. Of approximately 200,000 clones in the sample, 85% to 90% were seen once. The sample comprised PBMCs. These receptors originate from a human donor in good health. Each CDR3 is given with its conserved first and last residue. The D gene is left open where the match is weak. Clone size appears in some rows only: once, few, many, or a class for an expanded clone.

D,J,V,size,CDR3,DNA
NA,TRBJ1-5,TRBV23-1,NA,CASSQLDGGWDQPQHF,TGCGCCAGCAGTCAATTGGATGGGGGGTGGGATCAGCCCCAGCATTTT
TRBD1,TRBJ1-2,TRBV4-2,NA,CASSQDRTGVGYTF,TGTGCCAGCAGCCAAGATAGGACAGGGGTTGGCTACACCTTC
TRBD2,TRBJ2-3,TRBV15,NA,CATSRDLTSGSIGDTQYF,TGTGCCACCAGCAGAGATCTGACTAGCGGGAGTATAGGAGATACGCAGTATTTT
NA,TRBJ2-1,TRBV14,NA,CASSQDDEETPEQFF,TGTGCCAGCAGCCAAGATGACGAGGAGACTCCTGAGCAGTTCTTC
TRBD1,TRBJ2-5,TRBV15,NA,CATSRDFVWGQGPEAPITAQYF,TGTGCCACCAGCAGAGATTTTGTTTGGGGACAGGGGCCCGAGGCCCCCATTACAGCCCAGTACTTC
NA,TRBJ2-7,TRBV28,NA,CASSLSGLNSYEQYF,TGTGCCAGCAGTTTAAGCGGGTTAAACTCCTACGAGCAGTACTTC
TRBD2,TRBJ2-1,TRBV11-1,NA,CASSNLGTSGYNEQFF,TGTGCCAGCAGCAACCTTGGGACTAGCGGTTACAATGAGCAGTTCTTC
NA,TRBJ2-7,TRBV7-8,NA,CASSLVVGTDLGSSYEQYF,TGTGCCAGCAGCTTAGTCGTCGGGACAGACCTCGGGAGCTCCTACGAGCAGTACTTC
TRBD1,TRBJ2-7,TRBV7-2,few,CASSLAGTDSSYEQYF,TGTGCCAGCAGCTTGGCCGGGACAGACAGCTCCTACGAGCAGTACTTC
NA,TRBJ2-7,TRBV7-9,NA,CASLGDSYYEQYF,TGTGCCAGCCTTGGGGACTCTTACTACGAGCAGTACTTC
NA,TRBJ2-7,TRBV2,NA,CASSELVGDSYEQYF,TGTGCCAGCAGTGAACTGGTAGGGGACTCCTACGAGCAGTACTTC
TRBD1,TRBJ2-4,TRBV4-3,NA,CASSQVGLRQGAKNIQYF,TGCGCCAGCAGCCAAGTCGGCTTAAGACAGGGGGCCAAAAACATTCAGTACTTC
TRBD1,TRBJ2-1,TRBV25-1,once,CASSVTGGNEQFF,TGTGCCAGCAGTGTTACAGGGGGCAATGAGCAGTTCTTC
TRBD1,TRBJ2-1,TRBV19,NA,CASSLDYRQGYNEQFF,TGTGCCAGTAGTCTAGACTACCGACAGGGATACAATGAGCAGTTCTTC
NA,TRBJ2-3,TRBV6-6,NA,CASSSLAALTTDTQYF,TGTGCCAGCAGTTCTCTAGCAGCCCTCACAACAGATACGCAGTATTTT
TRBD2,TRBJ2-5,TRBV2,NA,CASWLAGGQETQYF,TGTGCCAGCTGGTTAGCGGGAGGGCAGGAGACCCAGTACTTC
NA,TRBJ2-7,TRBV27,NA,CASSGEGVGSYEQYF,TGTGCCAGCAGTGGGGAGGGGGTCGGGTCCTACGAGCAGTACTTC
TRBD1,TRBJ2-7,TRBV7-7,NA,CASSVGTGGEQYF,TGTGCTAGCAGCGTCGGGACAGGGGGCGAGCAGTACTTC
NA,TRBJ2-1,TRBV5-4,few,CASSLEGANEQFF,TGTGCCAGCAGCTTGGAGGGAGCTAATGAGCAGTTCTTC
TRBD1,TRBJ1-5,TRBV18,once,CASSQGQNSNQPQHF,TGTGCCAGCTCACAGGGACAGAATAGCAATCAGCCCCAGCATTTT
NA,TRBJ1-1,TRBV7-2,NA,CASSFGSLNTEAFF,TGTGCCAGCAGCTTTGGTAGCCTGAACACTGAAGCTTTCTTT
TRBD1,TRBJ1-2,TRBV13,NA,CASSLGQGFHPGYTF,TGTGCCAGCAGCTTAGGACAGGGGTTCCATCCTGGCTACACCTTC
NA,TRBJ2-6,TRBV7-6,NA,CASSLRPPGAGANVLTF,TGTGCCAGCAGCTTACGCCCCCCAGGGGCTGGGGCCAACGTCCTGACTTTC
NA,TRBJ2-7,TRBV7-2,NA,CASTAWGGAFYEQYF,TGTGCCAGCACCGCGTGGGGGGGCGCCTTCTACGAGCAGTACTTC
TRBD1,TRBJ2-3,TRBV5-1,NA,CASSGVADRGSDTQYF,TGCGCCAGCAGCGGAGTCGCAGACAGGGGTTCAGATACGCAGTATTTT
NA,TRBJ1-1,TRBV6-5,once,CASSRNTEAFF,TGTGCCAGCAGTCGGAACACTGAAGCTTTCTTT
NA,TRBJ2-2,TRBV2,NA,CASSAQGTTGELFF,TGTGCCAGCAGTGCGCAGGGCACTACCGGGGAGCTGTTTTTT
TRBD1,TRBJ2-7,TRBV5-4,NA,CASSLFRDRVSYEQYF,TGTGCCAGCAGCTTGTTTCGGGACAGGGTCTCCTACGAGCAGTACTTC
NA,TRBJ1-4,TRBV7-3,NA,CASSLSFFGQGNEKLFF,TGTGCCAGCAGCTTGTCATTTTTCGGGCAGGGGAATGAAAAACTGTTTTTT
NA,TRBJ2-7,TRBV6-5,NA,CASGAAGEYEQYF,TGTGCCAGCGGGGCGGCAGGGGAATACGAGCAGTACTTC
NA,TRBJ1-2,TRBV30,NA,CAWMTYEGYTF,TGTGCCTGGATGACCTATGAGGGCTACACTTTC
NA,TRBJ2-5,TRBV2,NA,CASSGQGTGRETQYF,TGTGCCAGCAGTGGGCAGGGGACGGGTCGCGAGACCCAGTACTTC
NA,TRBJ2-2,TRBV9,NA,CASSQGHQNTGELFF,TGTGCCAGCAGCCAGGGACACCAGAACACCGGGGAGCTGTTTTTT